What follows are 6 T cell receptor beta chains derived from one specimen sequenced in a study of blood T cells in healthy people across ages. It was with a sample-barcoded 5' primer and a J-beta primer mix that a second PCR of about 6 to 12 cycles was run. TCRdb used MiXCR to reprocess the 5' RACE reads, holding one entry per CDR3 protein. The table includes some 700,000 distinct CDR3 sequences, 22% detected once. Sequencing used blood. The receptors come from a man aged 65 to 85 in good health.

The V call is TRBV7-9, the J call TRBJ2-1; D is ambiguous. The J call may be faulty, since TRBJ2-7 better matches the DNA end. CDR1 and CDR2 (germline): SEHNR, FQNEAQ (reference sequence). This CDR3 region has 14 residues. The CDR3 protein is CASSLATSVSEQYF. The DNA of the CDR3 is TGTGCCAGCAGCTTAGCGACCAGTGTAAGCGAGCAGTACTTC.

This clonotype occurred a few times. The chain combines TRBV29-1 with TRBJ1-4, with D possibly being TRBD1 (6 bases). CDR1 is SQVTM and CDR2 is ANQGSEA in the germline V gene. Between the trimmed V and J ends, which lost 6 bases and 3 bases, there was a span of 14 bases. This CDR3 is built from 14 residues. The CDR3 DNA sequence: TGCAGCGTCGCGGTCACAGGGTCTAATGAAAAACTGTTTTTT. This gives the protein CSVAVTGSNEKLFF.

This clonotype appeared a few times. With a much larger clone just one base away, this may be a read error. V usage is TRBV13 and J usage is TRBJ1-1; 7 bases match TRBD1. Germline assignment: CDR1 PRHDT and CDR2 FYEKMQ (reference sequence). Trimming cost V 3 bases and J 8 bases; bases outside gene matches: 15. This CDR3 comprises 16 residues. The DNA for the CDR3 is TGTGCCAGCAGCTTGGACAGGACAGCCCTGACGGGGGAAGCTTTCTTT. Its protein is CASSLDRTALTGEAFF.

This clonotype was observed a handful of times. The CDR3 sequence: CASSQGVFDYPSYEQYF. The CDR3 nucleotides read TGTGCCAGCAGCCAAGGGGTATTCGACTACCCATCCTACGAGCAGTACTTC. The V and J genes are TRBV14 and TRBJ2-5; possible D gene TRBD2, 5 bases. The J call may be faulty, since TRBJ2-7 better matches the DNA end. The germline V gene encodes CDR1 SGHDN and CDR2 FVKESK. CDR3 size: 17 residues.

In this sample, this clonotype turned up a few times. J is TRBJ1-2 and V is TRBV10-3; D is uncertain. Germline CDR1 reads ENHRY; CDR2 reads SYGVKD. V lost 6 bases and J lost 5, with 13 bases in between. The CDR3 covers 13 residues. CDR3 in amino acids: CAISEAAGYGYTF. CDR3 coding DNA: TGTGCCATCAGCGAGGCGGCCGGTTATGGCTACACCTTC.

This clonotype was counted only a few times. The CDR3 reads CASSSLGGAYGYTF. The CDR3 DNA is TGTGCCAGCAGTTCCCTGGGGGGGGCCTATGGCTACACCTTC. V and J are TRBV27 and TRBJ1-2; D might be TRBD1 (6 bases). This CDR3 contains 14 residues. Deletions cut 4 bases from V and 4 bases from J, with 13 bases between. Germline V lookup: CDR1 MNHEY, CDR2 SMNVEV (reference sequence).